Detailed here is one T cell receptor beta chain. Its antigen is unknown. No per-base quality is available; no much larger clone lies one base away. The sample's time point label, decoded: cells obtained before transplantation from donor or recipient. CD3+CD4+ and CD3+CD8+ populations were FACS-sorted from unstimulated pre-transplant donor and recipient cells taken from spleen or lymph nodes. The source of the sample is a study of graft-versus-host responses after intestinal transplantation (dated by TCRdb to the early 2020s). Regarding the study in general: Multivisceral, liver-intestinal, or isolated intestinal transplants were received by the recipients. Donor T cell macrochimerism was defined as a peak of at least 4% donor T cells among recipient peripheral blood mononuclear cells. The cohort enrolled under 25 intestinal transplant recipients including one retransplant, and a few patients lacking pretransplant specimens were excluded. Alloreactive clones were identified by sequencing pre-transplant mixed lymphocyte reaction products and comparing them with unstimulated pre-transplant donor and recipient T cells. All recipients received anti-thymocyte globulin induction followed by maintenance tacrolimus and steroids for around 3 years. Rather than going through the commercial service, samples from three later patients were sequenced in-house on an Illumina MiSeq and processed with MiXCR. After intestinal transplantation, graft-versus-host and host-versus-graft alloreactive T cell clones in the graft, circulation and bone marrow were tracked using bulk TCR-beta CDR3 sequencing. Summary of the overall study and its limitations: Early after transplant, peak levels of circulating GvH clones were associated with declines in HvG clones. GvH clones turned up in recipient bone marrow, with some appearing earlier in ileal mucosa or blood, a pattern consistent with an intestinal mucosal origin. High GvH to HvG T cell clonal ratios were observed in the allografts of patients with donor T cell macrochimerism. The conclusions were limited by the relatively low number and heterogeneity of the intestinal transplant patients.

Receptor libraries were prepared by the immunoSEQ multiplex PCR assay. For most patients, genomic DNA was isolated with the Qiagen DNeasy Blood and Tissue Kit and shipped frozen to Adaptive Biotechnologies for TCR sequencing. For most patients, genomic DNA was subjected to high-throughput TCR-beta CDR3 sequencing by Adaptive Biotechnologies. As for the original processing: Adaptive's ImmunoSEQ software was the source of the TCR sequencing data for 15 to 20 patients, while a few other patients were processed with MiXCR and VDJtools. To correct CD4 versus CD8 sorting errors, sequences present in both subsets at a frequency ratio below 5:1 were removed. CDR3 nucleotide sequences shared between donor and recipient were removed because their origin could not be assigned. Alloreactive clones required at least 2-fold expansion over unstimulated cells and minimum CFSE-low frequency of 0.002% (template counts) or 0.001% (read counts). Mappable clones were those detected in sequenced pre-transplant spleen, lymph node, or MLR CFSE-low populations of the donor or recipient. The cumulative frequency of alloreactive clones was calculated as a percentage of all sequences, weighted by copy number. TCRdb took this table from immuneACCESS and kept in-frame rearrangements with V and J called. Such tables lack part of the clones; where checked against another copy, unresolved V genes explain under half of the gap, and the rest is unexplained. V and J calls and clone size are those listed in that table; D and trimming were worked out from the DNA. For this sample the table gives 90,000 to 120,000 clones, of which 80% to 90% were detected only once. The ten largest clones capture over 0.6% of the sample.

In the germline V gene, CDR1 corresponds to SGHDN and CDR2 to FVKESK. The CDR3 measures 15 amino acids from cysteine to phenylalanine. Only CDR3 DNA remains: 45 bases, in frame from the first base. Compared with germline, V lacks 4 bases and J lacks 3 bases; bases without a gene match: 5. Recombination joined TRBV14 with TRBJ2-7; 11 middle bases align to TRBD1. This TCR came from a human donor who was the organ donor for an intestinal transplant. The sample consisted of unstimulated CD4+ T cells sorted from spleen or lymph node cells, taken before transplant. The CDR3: CASSRLGTGGYEQYF. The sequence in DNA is TGTGCCAGCAGCCGACTCGGGACAGGGGGCTACGAGCAGTACTTC. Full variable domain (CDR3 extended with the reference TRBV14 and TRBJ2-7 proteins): EAGVTQFPSHSVIEKGQTVTLRCDPISGHDNLYWYRRVMGKEIKFLLHFVKESKQDESGMPNNRFLAERTGGTYSTLKVQPAELEDSGVYFCASSRLGTGGYEQYFGPGTRLTVT.